One sample yielded the 19 T cell receptor beta chains listed below, sequenced in a study of tumor-infiltrating lymphocytes in primary liver carcinoma. TCR beta cDNA came from about 0.55 ug total RNA, primed with a constant-region primer. Nested multiplex PCR, run for three rounds with slightly modified ARM-PCR, yielded TCR beta libraries. TRBV1-TRBV30 forward and Cbeta reverse primers drove the first two roughly 10-cycle rounds. TCRdb fed the multiplex PCR reads into MiXCR, producing one record per CDR3 protein. The data contain about 120,000 distinct CDR3 sequences, about 59% of them seen just once; the ten biggest clones take up 7% to 10%. Co-extracted RNA and DNA came from roughly 20-30 mg of unsorted bulk tissue. The specimen was liver tumor tissue from sampling region 1. Noted subset: tumor region T1, superior pole. The receptors shown here come from a woman in her sixties or seventies with primary liver carcinoma and hepatitis B virus infection.

The chain joins TRBV2 to TRBJ2-3, with D tentatively TRBD1 (6 bases). Deletions cut 1 base from V and 3 bases from J, with 11 bases between. Germline values: CDR1 SNHLY, CDR2 FYNNEI. The CDR3 is made up of 15 amino acids. CDR3 sequence: CASSEDRVGTDTQYF. The CDR3 coding sequence is TGTGCCAGCAGTGAAGACAGGGTCGGGACAGATACGCAGTATTTT.

With respect to this clonotype: At one end, the junction sequence differs from germline, possibly due to a read error. The CDR3 nucleotides are TGTGCCAGCAGCTTACTCCCCCGGACCAGTCGTAATGAGCAGTCCTTC. Amino acids: CASSLLPRTSRNEQSF. The V call is TRBV11-2, the J call TRBJ2-1, with D unresolved. Germline V lookup: CDR1 SGHAT, CDR2 FQNNGV. The CDR3 runs to 16 residues.

About this clonotype itself: Given the absence of the conserved phenylalanine or tryptophan at the CDR3 end, a read error is likely. The V gene is TRBV6-2 or TRBV6-3, the J gene TRBJ2-1; 9 bases are shared with TRBD2. CDR3 size: 16 residues. The ends lost 6 bases at V and 6 bases at J; junction bases unmatched: 12. Germline CDR1 MNHEY, CDR2 SVGEGT. The CDR3 spells CASRGHSGRGANEQFL. CDR3 in DNA: TGTGCCAGCAGAGGGCATAGCGGGAGAGGCGCCAATGAGCAGTTCTTA.

On this clonotype: A read error may be the cause here, since a much bigger clone is one base away. This chain joins TRBV28 and TRBJ2-7; TRBD1 is a possible D gene (6 bases). Trimming removed 6 bases at V and 3 bases at J, with 21 bases between. Per the germline V gene, CDR1 is MDHEN and CDR2 is SYDVKM. The CDR3 is made up of 16 amino acids. Here the CDR3 DNA reads TGTGCCAGCAGCTCGCCCGGGACAAGGGTAGTCTACGAGCAGTACTTC. As protein: CASSSPGTRVVYEQYF.

This clonotype was detected a few times. Germline and junction disagree at one end, which may indicate a read error. The rearrangement links TRBV29-1 to TRBJ2-3, with D possibly being TRBD1 (5 bases). The V gene's germline CDR1 is SQVTM and CDR2 ANQGSEA. The CDR3 sequence is 13 residues long. CDR3 residues: CSVHPGFTDTRYF. CDR3 sequence (DNA): TGTAGTGTGCACCCAGGGTTCACAGATACGCGGTATTTT.

About this clonotype itself: Without the conserved terminal phenylalanine or tryptophan, this CDR3 likely stems from a read error. V is TRBV6-6 and J is TRBJ2-7; D could derive from TRBD1 or TRBD2 (5 bases each). The CDR3 extends over 13 amino acids. Trimming pared 5 bases from V and 8 bases from J, leaving 16 bases between. Germline V gene data show CDR1 as MNHNY and CDR2 as SVGAGI (reference sequence). The CDR3 sequence: CASSLAGVGQQYS. The CDR3 coding sequence is TGTGCCAGCAGTCTCGCGGGTGTGGGGCAGCAGTACTCC.

On this clonotype: A junction boundary mismatches the germline segment, possibly from a read error. The genes are TRBV11-2 and TRBJ2-1, with D unresolved. Germline CDR1 and CDR2: SGHAT and FQNNGV. The length of the CDR3 is 15 residues. In nucleotides, the CDR3 is TGTGCTAGCAGCTTTGAAAGGAGCTCCTACAATGAGCCGTTCTTC. This translates into CASSFERSSYNEPFF.

This clonotype was counted many times. J is TRBJ1-2 and V is TRBV5-4, with 7 bases identical to TRBD1. The V and J ends lost 4 bases and 7 bases, in that order; junction bases with no gene match: 10. The CDR3 extends over 14 amino acids. Germline V CDR1 and CDR2: SGHNT, YYREEE (reference sequence). DNA of the CDR3: TGTGCCAGCAGCCCCTTCGACAGGGTGGCTGGCTACACCTTC. It translates to CASSPFDRVAGYTF.

The chain uses TRBV30 and TRBJ2-3; 8 bases align to TRBD1. The germline CDR1 and CDR2 sequences are GTSNPN and SVGIG (reference sequence). The CDR3 spans 15 residues. The junction had 8 bases not matched to a gene; V was cut back by 5 bases and J by 1 base. CDR3 sequence: CAWGRQGSGTDTQYF. Written as DNA, the CDR3 is TGTGCCTGGGGCAGACAGGGGTCGGGCACAGATACGCAGTATTTT.

To note about this clonotype: At one end the junction does not follow the germline gene, possibly because of a read error. This chain uses TRBV11-2 with TRBJ2-3, with unresolved D. This CDR3 has 12 residues. Germline values: CDR1 SGHAT, CDR2 FQNNGV. CDR3 in amino acids: CTSSDETYTQYF. Written as DNA, the CDR3 is TGTACCAGCAGCGACGAGACATATACGCAGTATTTT.

The sample holds a few counts of this clonotype. A much larger clonotype is one base distant, so this may be a read error. The chain joins TRBV12-3 or TRBV12-4 to TRBJ1-1; D not resolved. CDR3 size: 13 residues. CDR3 in amino acids: CASSLATWTKAFF. CDR3 DNA: TGTGCCAGCAGTCTAGCCACATGGACGAAAGCTTTCTTT.

This clonotype came up many times. The V call is TRBV29-1, the J call TRBJ2-7; 11 bases are shared with TRBD2. Germline trimming cut 2 bases from V and 3 bases from J; bases unmatched to any gene: 0. The CDR3 extends over 13 amino acids. CDR1 is SQVTM and CDR2 is ANQGSEA in the germline V gene. CDR3 amino acids: CSVETSGSYEQYF. The CDR3 nucleotides read TGCAGCGTTGAAACTAGCGGGAGCTACGAGCAGTACTTC.

In its sample, this clonotype was seen many times. The chain employs TRBV28 and TRBJ1-5, with D maybe TRBD1 (6 bases). Germline CDR1 reads MDHEN; CDR2 reads SYDVKM. Trimming took off 2 bases at V and 6 bases at J, with 14 bases between the two ends. There are 15 residues in the CDR3. The chain's CDR3 is CASSLAWDIGQPQHF. CDR3 DNA: TGTGCCAGCAGTTTAGCCTGGGACATAGGTCAGCCCCAGCATTTT.

On this clonotype: Germline is not matched at one junction end, which may reflect a read error. The chain combines TRBV6-1 with TRBJ2-1; 9 bases line up with TRBD1. Germline V gene lookup returns CDR1 MNHNS and CDR2 SASEGT. The CDR3 is made up of 15 amino acids. The CDR3 DNA sequence: TGTGCCAACAGCTCCCGGGACAGGGTTGCAAATGAGCAATTCTTC. Protein sequence: CANSSRDRVANEQFF.

In this sample, this clonotype turned up once. The missing conserved phenylalanine or tryptophan at the end of this CDR3 makes a read error likely. The J gene is TRBJ2-1, the V gene TRBV11-2; a possible D gene is TRBD2 (6 bases). CDR1 is SGHAT and CDR2 is FQNNGV in the germline V gene. Deletions cut 5 bases from V and 8 bases from J, with 16 bases between. The CDR3 covers 14 residues. This CDR3 reads CASSRRLGDDEQFI. The CDR3 bases are TGTGCCAGCAGCCGGAGACTAGGGGATGATGAGCAGTTCATC.

This clonotype was recorded many times. The rearrangement links TRBV12-3 or TRBV12-4 to TRBJ1-2; a possible D gene is TRBD1 (6 bases). This CDR3 spans 14 amino acids. The germline V and J ends were trimmed by 3 bases and 3 bases, with 11 bases remaining between them. The CDR3 spells CASSLWDNDYGYTF. In DNA, the CDR3 is TGTGCCAGCAGTTTGTGGGACAACGACTATGGCTACACCTTC.

For this clonotype: A much larger clone is a single base away; this may be a read error. This sequence joins TRBV4-1 and TRBJ2-3, with TRBD2 matching 12 bases. Germline loops: CDR1 MGHRA, CDR2 YSYEKL. Trimming cost V 1 base and J 6 bases; bases outside gene matches: 8. The CDR3 is 17 residues long. The DNA for the CDR3 is TGCGCCAGCAGCCAAGTTGCTAGCGGGAGGGATTGGGATACGCAGTATTTT. Amino acids: CASSQVASGRDWDTQYF.

Notes on this clonotype: A much larger clone differs by one base, so this may be a read error. The V and J genes are TRBV10-2 and TRBJ2-7, with a tentative D call TRBD1 (6 bases). Germline V lookup: CDR1 WSHSY, CDR2 SAAADI. The CDR3 is 13 amino acids. This CDR3 reads CASTRTAYYEHYF. CDR3 bases: TGCGCCAGCACTAGGACAGCTTACTACGAGCATTACTTC.

This clonotype was seen a single time. This CDR3 is missing its conserved last phenylalanine or tryptophan, likely due to a read error. CDR3 coding DNA: TGTGCCAGTAGTATAAGCCCAGATACTAGCGGGAAATACAATGAGCAGTTCCTC. It translates to CASSISPDTSGKYNEQFL. The gene calls are TRBV19 and TRBJ2-1; 10 positions match TRBD2. This CDR3 has 18 residues. The ends lost 2 bases at V and 4 bases at J; junction bases unmatched: 11. The germline gives CDR1 LNHDA, CDR2 SQIVND (reference sequence).